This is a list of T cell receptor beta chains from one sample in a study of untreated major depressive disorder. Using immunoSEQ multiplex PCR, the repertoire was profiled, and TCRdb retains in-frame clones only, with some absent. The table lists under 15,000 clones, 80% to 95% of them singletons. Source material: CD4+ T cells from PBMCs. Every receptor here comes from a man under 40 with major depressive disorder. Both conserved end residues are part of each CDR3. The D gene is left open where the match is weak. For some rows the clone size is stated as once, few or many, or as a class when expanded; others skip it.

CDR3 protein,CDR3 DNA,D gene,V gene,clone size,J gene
CASSPYDREKPQHF,TGTGCCAGCTCACCATACGACAGGGAAAAGCCCCAGCATTTT,TRBD1,TRBV18,.,TRBJ1-5
CASSGGGQWNEKLFF,TGTGCCAGCAGCGGCGGGGGGCAGTGGAATGAAAAACTGTTTTTT,.,TRBV7-9,.,TRBJ1-4
CAISESGLSPLHF,TGTGCCATCAGTGAGTCGGGACTTTCACCCCTCCACTTT,.,TRBV10-3,.,TRBJ1-6
CASSLSSGQFRTEAFF,TGTGCCAGCAGTCTTTCCTCCGGACAGTTTAGGACTGAAGCTTTCTTT,.,TRBV27,.,TRBJ1-1
CASSDARQNQETQYF,TGTGCCAGCAGCGACGCCCGACAGAACCAAGAGACCCAGTACTTC,.,TRBV7-8,.,TRBJ2-5
CASSVAGSGANVLTF,TGTGCCAGCAGCGTAGCGGGGTCTGGGGCCAACGTCCTGACTTTC,.,TRBV9,.,TRBJ2-6
CASSLERVEHAFF,TGTGCCAGCAGCTTAGAGAGGGTTGAGCACGCTTTCTTT,.,TRBV7-9,.,TRBJ1-1
CASSFTGENNSPLHF,TGCGCCAGCAGCTTTACAGGGGAAAATAATTCACCCCTCCACTTT,TRBD1,TRBV5-1,.,TRBJ1-6
CASSSRTSGGAFHEQFF,TGTGCCAGCAGCTCCCGGACTAGCGGGGGGGCGTTTCATGAGCAGTTCTTC,TRBD2,TRBV7-2,.,TRBJ2-1
CASILARGRYGYTF,TGTGCCAGCATCCTAGCACGGGGGAGGTATGGCTACACCTTC,.,TRBV2,.,TRBJ1-2
CASTPRGRANYGYTF,TGTGCCAGCACCCCCCGAGGCAGGGCAAACTATGGCTACACCTTC,.,TRBV7-9,.,TRBJ1-2
CASRLGRYGYTF,TGTGCCAGCAGACTGGGACGCTATGGCTACACCTTC,.,TRBV6-5,.,TRBJ1-2
CASTTDRGQAGELFF,TGCGCCAGCACCACCGACAGGGGGCAGGCCGGGGAGCTGTTTTTT,TRBD1,TRBV5-1,once,TRBJ2-2
CASSLRETQYF,TGTGCCAGCAGCCTTAGGGAGACTCAGTACTTC,.,TRBV5-6,.,TRBJ2-5
CASSQDIRVVETQYF,TGCGCCAGCAGCCAAGATATAAGAGTTGTAGAGACCCAGTACTTC,.,TRBV4-1,.,TRBJ2-5
CASSDERYGNTIYF,TGTGCCAGCAGTGATGAGCGGTATGGAAACACCATATATTTT,.,TRBV6-1,.,TRBJ1-3
CASSLRQYGYTF,TGTGCCAGCAGTCTCCGACAGTATGGCTACACCTTC,.,TRBV28,.,TRBJ1-2
CASSDRTKETQYF,TGTGCCAGCAGTGACAGAACCAAGGAGACCCAGTACTTC,.,TRBV2,.,TRBJ2-5
CASAPQGTTNEKLFF,TGTGCCAGCGCCCCGCAGGGCACAACTAATGAAAAACTGTTTTTT,.,TRBV7-8,.,TRBJ1-4
CASSSFTGNTEAFF,TGTGCCAGCAGCTCTTTCACGGGGAACACTGAAGCTTTCTTT,.,TRBV11-2,.,TRBJ1-1
CASSLDGTGIPGELFF,TGCGCCAGCAGCTTGGACGGGACAGGGATTCCCGGGGAGCTGTTTTTT,TRBD1,TRBV5-1,.,TRBJ2-2
CASSTRGLGAFF,TGTGCCAGTAGTACAAGGGGGCTAGGAGCTTTCTTT,TRBD1,TRBV19,few,TRBJ1-1
CASSLARGGEQYF,TGTGCCAGCAGCTTAGCACGGGGCGGCGAGCAGTACTTC,.,TRBV7-6,.,TRBJ2-7
CASTLGQPNTEAFF,TGCGCCAGCACCTTGGGACAACCGAACACTGAAGCTTTCTTT,.,TRBV5-1,once,TRBJ1-1
CASSLGGGRTGELFF,TGCGCCAGCAGCTTAGGCGGGGGTAGAACCGGGGAGCTGTTTTTT,TRBD2,TRBV5-1,.,TRBJ2-2
CASSHGQTASYEQYF,TGTGCCAGCAGCCACGGTCAGACAGCCTCCTACGAGCAGTACTTC,.,TRBV7-9,.,TRBJ2-7
CASSKRLAGQETQYF,TGTGCCAGCAGCAAACGACTAGCGGGGCAAGAGACCCAGTACTTC,TRBD2,TRBV9,.,TRBJ2-5
CASSSTAAGGKETQYF,TGTGCCAGCAGTTCCACAGCGGCAGGAGGGAAAGAGACCCAGTACTTC,.,TRBV6-6,once,TRBJ2-5
CASSQDEVRQETQYF,TGTGCCAGCAGCCAAGATGAGGTCAGGCAAGAGACCCAGTACTTC,.,TRBV4-2,.,TRBJ2-5
CASSSRGGSNQPQHF,TGTGCCAGCAGCTCCAGGGGGGGAAGCAATCAGCCCCAGCATTTT,TRBD1,TRBV7-3,once,TRBJ1-5
CASSLKAISGGASDEQFF,TGCGCCAGCAGCCTCAAAGCCATTAGCGGGGGGGCCAGCGATGAGCAGTTCTTC,TRBD2,TRBV4-1,once,TRBJ2-1
CAISESRVMGPQPQHF,TGTGCCATCAGTGAGTCTAGGGTCATGGGTCCTCAGCCCCAGCATTTT,.,TRBV10-3,.,TRBJ1-5
CASSLGPLYEQYF,TGTGCCAGCAGTTTAGGGCCGCTCTACGAGCAGTACTTC,.,TRBV28,.,TRBJ2-7
CASSAGTDYEQYF,TGTGCCAGCAGCGCTGGGACAGACTACGAGCAGTACTTC,TRBD1,TRBV7-3,.,TRBJ2-7
CSARGQGYTF,TGCAGTGCTAGAGGACAGGGCTACACCTTC,.,TRBV20-1,.,TRBJ1-2
CASSPVQVNQPQHF,TGTGCCAGCTCACCAGTACAGGTCAATCAGCCCCAGCATTTT,.,TRBV18,.,TRBJ1-5
CASSFSPRRGGFLDTQYF,TGTGCCAGCAGCTTCAGTCCGCGGCGGGGGGGCTTCTTGGATACGCAGTATTTT,TRBD2,TRBV11-2,.,TRBJ2-3
CASSLGGGGQPQHF,TGTGCCAGCAGCTTGGGGGGGGGTGGTCAGCCCCAGCATTTT,.,TRBV5-4,.,TRBJ1-5
CASSLEGTDTQYF,TGCGCCAGCAGCTTGGAGGGCACAGATACGCAGTATTTT,.,TRBV5-1,.,TRBJ2-3
CASSSSTGGGEINYGYTF,TGCGCCAGCAGCTCCAGCACAGGGGGAGGGGAGATTAACTATGGCTACACCTTC,TRBD1,TRBV5-1,.,TRBJ1-2
CASSPGTGDYEQYF,TGTGCCAGCAGCCCCGGGACAGGGGACTACGAGCAGTACTTC,TRBD1,TRBV7-9,.,TRBJ2-7
CASSLGWTVNTGELFF,TGCGCCAGCAGCTTGGGCTGGACAGTTAACACCGGGGAGCTGTTTTTT,.,TRBV5-1,once,TRBJ2-2
CASSMTRQGDYGYTF,TGCGCCAGCAGCATGACGAGACAGGGGGACTATGGCTACACCTTC,TRBD1,TRBV5-1,.,TRBJ1-2
CASSSLHLVAYEQYF,TGCGCCAGCAGCTCTCTGCATCTCGTGGCATACGAGCAGTACTTC,.,TRBV4-1,once,TRBJ2-7